These T cell receptor beta chains were read from a single sample in a study of cytomegalovirus exposure and HLA in healthy donors. Profiled with immunoSEQ multiplex PCR; TCRdb holds only in-frame clones, not every one. The profile covers over 150,000 clones, with approximately 85% appearing a single time and about 4.9% taken by the ten largest. Sequenced sample: PBMCs. The receptor set was obtained from a girl aged 10-17 years in good health and CMV-seropositive. Both conserved end residues are part of each CDR3. The D gene is left open where the match is weak. Only some rows state a clone size, as once, few, many or a class for expanded clones.

V gene	clone size	D gene	J gene	CDR3 DNA	CDR3 protein
TRBV5-1	.	.	TRBJ1-1	TGCGCCAGCAGCCTTCTACGAGGGAACACTGAAGCTTTCTTT	CASSLLRGNTEAFF
TRBV6-1	.	TRBD1	TRBJ1-6	TGTGCCAGCAGTGAAAGTAGGGCAGGGGGAAATTCACCCCTCCACTTT	CASSESRAGGNSPLHF
TRBV19	.	.	TRBJ1-4	TGTGCCAGTAGGGAGAGGGAGCGTGAAAAACTGTTTTTT	CASREREREKLFF
TRBV7-9	.	TRBD2	TRBJ2-7	TGTGCCAGCAGCTCGGGAGGAGGGGAGGTGGACGAGCAGTACTTC	CASSSGGGEVDEQYF
TRBV6-6	few	.	TRBJ1-1	TGTGCCAGCAGTTACGGACAGACTCCTATCAACGCTGAAGCTTTCTTT	CASSYGQTPINAEAFF
TRBV7-6	.	.	TRBJ1-1	TGTGCCAGCAGCCCCGGGTTGAACACTGAAGCTTTCTTT	CASSPGLNTEAFF
TRBV5-1	once	.	TRBJ2-3	TGCGCCAGCAGCTTGGCCCGCCGGACAGATACGCAGTATTTT	CASSLARRTDTQYF
TRBV5-1	.	.	TRBJ2-7	TGCGCCAGCAGCTTGGTGGCTGGCTCCTACGAGCAGTACTTC	CASSLVAGSYEQYF
TRBV29-1	.	TRBD1	TRBJ1-3	TGCAGCGTTGGACAGGGGGACACCATATATTTT	CSVGQGDTIYF
TRBV6-1	.	TRBD1	TRBJ1-6	TGTGCCAGCAGACTAGACAGGGGTGGGAATTCACCCCTCCACTTT	CASRLDRGGNSPLHF
TRBV29-1	.	TRBD1	TRBJ2-5	TGCAGCGTTGGCAGGGACAGCCGCGAGGGGACCCAGTACTTC	CSVGRDSREGTQYF
TRBV11-2	.	.	TRBJ1-4	TGTGCCAGCAGCCCTCGAATGACAGCTAATGAAAAACTGTTTTTT	CASSPRMTANEKLFF
TRBV19	.	.	TRBJ2-7	TGTGCCAGTACCCCGGGGACTCAAAGCTCCTACGAGCAGTACTTC	CASTPGTQSSYEQYF
TRBV9	.	TRBD1	TRBJ1-2	TGTGCCAGCAGCGTAGGACAGGGGGCTGGCTATGGCTACACCTTC	CASSVGQGAGYGYTF
TRBV2	.	.	TRBJ1-5	TGTGCCAGCAGTTACTTAGTGGGCAGGCATTTT	CASSYLVGRHF
TRBV14	.	.	TRBJ2-1	TGTGCCAGCAGCCAAGTGAGGAGGAATGAGCAGTTCTTC	CASSQVRRNEQFF
TRBV9	.	.	TRBJ2-7	TGTGCCAGCAGCGTAGAAGATGGAGGGGTCGAGCAGTACTTC	CASSVEDGGVEQYF
TRBV9	.	TRBD1	TRBJ1-1	TGTGCCAGCAGCGTGACAGGGATGGGCACTGAAGCTTTCTTT	CASSVTGMGTEAFF
TRBV5-1	.	TRBD2	TRBJ2-5	TGCGCCAGCAGCTTGGGACTAGCGGGGGGTCAGGAGACCCAGTACTTC	CASSLGLAGGQETQYF
TRBV19	.	.	TRBJ1-1	TGTGCCAGTAGTCCCCGGGGAGGGCCTAACACTGAAGCTTTCTTT	CASSPRGGPNTEAFF
TRBV30	.	TRBD1	TRBJ2-7	TGTGCCTGGACAGGGGGCTACGAGCAGTACTTC	CAWTGGYEQYF
TRBV13	.	.	TRBJ2-1	TGTGCCAGCAGCACGGGACTCCACAATGAGCAGTTCTTC	CASSTGLHNEQFF
TRBV7-9	.	TRBD2	TRBJ2-1	TGTGCCAGCAGCTTAGGGCTAGCGGGGGCCAATCCCTACAATGAGCAGTTCTTC	CASSLGLAGANPYNEQFF
TRBV4-2	.	.	TRBJ2-4	TGTGCCAGCAGCCAAACAGAAGACAAAAACATTCAGTACTTC	CASSQTEDKNIQYF
TRBV2	.	TRBD1	TRBJ1-4	TGTGCCAGCAGTGATGAGGGGGCTAGGGAAAAACTGTTTTTT	CASSDEGAREKLFF
TRBV4-1	few	TRBD1	TRBJ1-1	TGCGCCAGCAGCCAAGGCCCCTTCAGTCGGGACAGAGCTGACACTGAAGCTTTCTTT	CASSQGPFSRDRADTEAFF
TRBV19	.	.	TRBJ1-5	TGTGCCAGTAGTCCCGGGGCAGGGGGCAATCAGCCCCAGCATTTT	CASSPGAGGNQPQHF
TRBV19	.	TRBD1	TRBJ1-2	TGTGCCAGTAGTATAGGACAGGGAGTTGGCTATGGCTACACCTTC	CASSIGQGVGYGYTF
TRBV6-6	.	.	TRBJ1-5	TGTGCCAGCAGTCTCACACAGGGCGCGATAAGTCAGCCCCAGCATTTT	CASSLTQGAISQPQHF
TRBV18	.	TRBD2	TRBJ2-1	TGTGCCAGCTCACCGGGGACTAGACTTTCCTACAATGAGCAGTTCTTC	CASSPGTRLSYNEQFF
TRBV7-9	once	.	TRBJ1-4	TGTGCCAGCAGCTTAGGGAATAGGGGCGTAAAAAAACTGTTTTTT	CASSLGNRGVKKLFF
TRBV5-1	.	TRBD2	TRBJ2-3	TGCGCCAGCAGCCTGGGACTAGCGGGGACAGATACGCAGTATTTT	CASSLGLAGTDTQYF
TRBV19	.	TRBD1	TRBJ1-1	TGTGCCAGTAGTCCGGGGACAGGGGGGGGGCACACTGAAGCTTTCTTT	CASSPGTGGGHTEAFF